Each of the 24 T cell receptor beta chains below was sequenced from the same sample in a study of Ad26.COV2.S vaccination and SARS-CoV-2 variants. Treatment given: roughly 18 received Ad26.COV2.S at low or high dose, single or two shots; 5 received placebo; per-sample allocation not given. Sampling took place 63 days after the first vaccine or placebo injection. Profiling relied on immunoSEQ multiplex PCR, and the TCRdb table lists in-frame clones only, not all of them. The sample carries about 350,000 clones, 88% recorded once. Sequenced here: peripheral blood, sampled in a trial of Ad26.COV2.S vaccine versus placebo. The receptors were sampled from a person between 18 and 59 years old who received the Ad26.COV2.S COVID-19 vaccine or a placebo.

The gene calls are TRBV5-1 and TRBJ2-7; possible D gene TRBD1, 6 bases. V lost 4 bases and J 1 base, leaving 15 bases between the germline ends. Looked up from germline, CDR1 is SGHRS and CDR2 is YFSETQ. This CDR3 has 15 residues. The DNA for the CDR3 is TGCGCCAGCAGCCACCCTTCCGGGACATCCTACGAGCAGTACTTC. Translation: CASSHPSGTSYEQYF.

The chain couples TRBV27 to TRBJ2-3; TRBD1 matches at 8 bases. Germline loops: CDR1 MNHEY, CDR2 SMNVEV (reference sequence). The CDR3 totals 14 residues. Trimming removed 4 bases from V and 1 base from J; junction bases left unmatched: 1. The CDR3 loop reads CASSSDRGTDTQYF. Here the CDR3 DNA reads TGTGCCAGCAGTTCGGACAGGGGCACAGATACGCAGTATTTT.

V gene TRBV27 combines with J gene TRBJ2-1; D not certain. The germline CDR1 and CDR2 sequences are MNHEY and SMNVEV (reference sequence). V dropped 0 bases and J dropped 7 bases, with 10 bases sitting between them. This CDR3 has 14 residues. This CDR3 reads CASSLSNRVNEQFF. The CDR3 bases are TGTGCCAGCAGTTTATCGAATCGGGTTAATGAGCAGTTCTTC.

The chain has TRBV6-1 and TRBJ2-3, with D possibly matching TRBD1 (7 bases). Trimming left V 3 bases short and J 4 bases short, with 14 bases between. This CDR3 comprises 15 residues. CDR1 and CDR2 from the germline V gene are MNHNS and SASEGT. The CDR3 region is CASSEMEGASDTQYF. CDR3 bases: TGTGCCAGCAGTGAGATGGAGGGGGCGTCAGATACGCAGTATTTT.

This chain connects TRBV4-3 to TRBJ2-2; no firm D call. The CDR3 totals 15 residues. The V end was cut by 0 bases, the J end by 3 bases, with 8 bases between. CDR1 is LGHNA and CDR2 is YSLEER in the germline V gene. The CDR3 reads CASSQDRAYTGELFF. The CDR3 bases are TGCGCCAGCAGCCAAGATAGGGCGTACACCGGGGAGCTGTTTTTT.

V is TRBV25-1 and J is TRBJ1-1, with D unresolved. Germline V gene lookup returns CDR1 MGHDK and CDR2 SYGVNS. There are 13 residues in the CDR3. Trimming pared 6 bases from V and 4 bases from J, leaving 12 bases between. CDR3 DNA: TGTGCCAGCAGCACTTTGCGGGCCACTGAAGCTTTCTTT. Translation: CASSTLRATEAFF.

V gene TRBV5-4 combines with J gene TRBJ2-1; unclear D gene. Germline CDR1 SGHNT, CDR2 YYREEE (reference sequence). V was shortened by 3 bases and J by 5 bases, with 15 bases between the two germline ends. This CDR3 contains 15 residues. CDR3 sequence: CASSSPGVADNEQFF. For the CDR3, the DNA is TGTGCCAGCAGCTCCCCTGGGGTAGCAGACAATGAGCAGTTCTTC.

Worth noting for this clone: Other DNA sequences in this sample translate to the same CDR3. The V and J genes are TRBV5-4 and TRBJ2-2; D is ambiguous. CDR3 length: 12 residues. V lost 2 bases to trimming and J lost 5 bases, with 4 bases between them. Germline loops: CDR1 SGHNT, CDR2 YYREEE (reference sequence). The CDR3 protein is CASSFGTGELFF. CDR3 nucleotide sequence: TGTGCCAGCAGCTTCGGGACCGGGGAGCTGTTTTTT.

The chain links TRBV28 to TRBJ1-5; TRBD1 aligns across 10 bases. Germline loops: CDR1 MDHEN, CDR2 SYDVKM. This CDR3 has 16 amino acids. The V gene end was trimmed by 7 bases and the J gene end by 3 bases; junction bases not matched to a gene: 9. The CDR3 here is CASKLPGQGINQPQHF. The CDR3 DNA is TGTGCCAGCAAATTACCGGGACAGGGGATCAATCAGCCCCAGCATTTT.

The chain employs TRBV6-5 and TRBJ2-7; 8 positions agree with TRBD1. Germline values: CDR1 MNHEY, CDR2 SVGAGI. V dropped 5 bases and J dropped 0; count of bases not matched to a gene: 6. CDR3 length: 15 residues. In DNA form, the CDR3 reads TGTGCCAGCAGTCAGGGGGCTGTAAGCTCCTACGAGCAGTACTTC. Protein sequence: CASSQGAVSSYEQYF.

J is TRBJ2-1 and V is TRBV24-1, with 8 bases lining up with TRBD2. The V gene's germline CDR1 is KGHDR and CDR2 SFDVKD. V was pared by 5 bases and J by 7 bases, with 9 bases of the junction left unmatched. The CDR3 is 15 residues long. CDR3 bases: TGTGCCACCAGTGCCCCGTCGGCTAGCGGGAATGAGCAGTTCTTC. It is translated as CATSAPSASGNEQFF.

This rearrangement joins TRBV9 to TRBJ2-3, with D hard to call. Trimming removed 2 bases at V and 0 bases at J, with 16 bases between. Germline CDR1 reads SGDLS; CDR2 reads YYNGEE. This CDR3 comprises 17 residues. CDR3 amino acids: CASSVQGQPISTDTQYF. In DNA, the CDR3 is TGTGCCAGCAGCGTCCAAGGGCAACCGATAAGCACAGATACGCAGTATTTT.

The CDR3 DNA reads TGTGCCAGCAGTTTCGGGACAGGGCCCAGCAATCAGCCCCAGCATTTT. It translates to CASSFGTGPSNQPQHF. The chain uses TRBV27 and TRBJ1-5, with 9 bases matching TRBD1. CDR1 and CDR2 (germline): MNHEY, SMNVEV (reference sequence). The CDR3 runs 16 residues. Germline trimming cut 3 bases from V and 1 base from J; bases unmatched to any gene: 4.

Only a few counts were recorded for this clone. V usage is TRBV19 and J usage is TRBJ1-1, with a tentative D call TRBD1 (5 bases). Germline V gives CDR1 LNHDA, CDR2 SQIVND (reference sequence). CDR3 size: 13 residues. V lost 4 bases, J lost 8 bases, and 14 bases lay in between. CDR3 region: CASSKTGRPEAFF. In nucleotides, the CDR3 is TGTGCCAGTAGTAAAACAGGAAGGCCCGAAGCTTTCTTT.

The chain couples TRBV5-8 to TRBJ1-6, with a tentative D call TRBD1 (5 bases). Germline lookup yields CDR1 SGHTS and CDR2 YDEGEE. This CDR3 spans 12 amino acids. Trimming shortened V by 5 bases and J by 10 bases, and 10 bases separated the two germline ends. CDR3 loop: CASSEGESPLHF. The CDR3 DNA follows: TGTGCCAGCAGTGAAGGGGAATCACCCCTCCACTTT.

This rearrangement joins TRBV7-3 to TRBJ2-1; D is undetermined. The CDR3 covers 13 residues. The ends were cut back, 5 bases at V and 3 bases at J, with 8 bases in the middle. Germline V gives CDR1 SGHTA, CDR2 FQGTGA. As DNA, the CDR3 is TGTGCCAGCAGCCCAGGCGTCTACAATGAGCAGTTCTTC. Amino acid sequence: CASSPGVYNEQFF.

This chain connects TRBV18 to TRBJ2-7; D unresolved. The V and J ends lost 2 bases and 0 bases respectively, with 8 bases between them. Per germline, CDR1 KGHSH and CDR2 LQKENI. This CDR3 comprises 14 residues. CDR3 sequence reads: CASSPLASSYEQYF. The CDR3 DNA follows: TGTGCCAGCTCACCATTGGCCAGCTCCTACGAGCAGTACTTC. Using reference TRBV18 and TRBJ2-7 for the parts outside the CDR3, the full variable domain is NAGVMQNPRHLVRRRGQEARLRCSPMKGHSHVYWYRQLPEEGLKFMVYLQKENIIDESGMPKERFSAEFPKEGPSILRIQQVVRGDSAAYFCASSPLASSYEQYFGPGTRLTVT.

Notes on this clone: Possible read error: a much larger clone is one base away. Other DNA sequences from this sample encode an identical CDR3 as well. The chain uses TRBV7-9 and TRBJ2-7; D ambiguous. The CDR3 is 12 residues long. The ends were cut back, 2 bases at V and 2 bases at J, with 4 bases in the middle. The germline CDR1 and CDR2 sequences are SEHNR and FQNEAQ (reference sequence). This CDR3 reads CASSLTTYEQYF. The CDR3 nucleotides are TGTGCCAGCAGCTTAACCACCTACGAGCAGTACTTC. Combining the CDR3 with reference TRBV7-9 and TRBJ2-7 gives the whole variable domain DTGVSQNPRHKITKRGQNVTFRCDPISEHNRLYWYRQTLGQGPEFLTYFQNEAQLEKSRLLSDRFSAERPKGSFSTLEIQRTEQGDSAMYLCASSLTTYEQYFGPGTRLTVT.

This chain uses TRBV4-2 with TRBJ2-7; 7 bases map to TRBD2. Germline V gene data show CDR1 as LGHNA and CDR2 as YNFKEQ. The CDR3 is made up of 14 amino acids. With 0 bases clipped from V and 3 bases from J, the junction kept 2 bases outside the gene matches. The CDR3 is CASSQDTSVYEQYF. The CDR3 nucleotides are TGTGCCAGCAGCCAAGATACTAGCGTCTACGAGCAGTACTTC.

In the case of this clone: Other DNA sequences in the sample encode the same CDR3. V usage is TRBV11-2 and J usage is TRBJ1-2; D uncertain. CDR1 is SGHAT and CDR2 is FQNNGV in the germline V gene. Between the trimmed V and J ends, which lost 1 base and 0 bases, there was a span of 3 bases. The CDR3 consists of 13 residues. CDR3 bases: TGTGCCAGCAGCTTAGGTGCTAACTATGGCTACACCTTC. Protein: CASSLGANYGYTF.

V and J are TRBV28 and TRBJ1-2; the D is unclear. The germline CDR1 and CDR2 sequences are MDHEN and SYDVKM. This CDR3 has 12 residues. The V end lost 3 bases, the J end lost 7 bases, and 9 bases lay between the germline ends. CDR3 coding DNA: TGTGCCAGCAGTTTTCACAGTCTTGGCTACACCTTC. Translated: CASSFHSLGYTF.

The rearrangement links TRBV5-8 to TRBJ2-7, with a weak D call TRBD1 (5 bases). The CDR3 sequence is 13 residues long. Trimming left V 0 bases short and J 7 bases short, with 11 bases between. Per the germline V gene, CDR1 is SGHTS and CDR2 is YDEGEE. CDR3 in amino acids: CASSLVRAREQYF. The CDR3 DNA is TGTGCCAGCAGCTTGGTCAGGGCGCGGGAGCAGTACTTC.

The chain links TRBV7-8 to TRBJ1-4, with a weak D call TRBD1 (5 bases). Germline CDR1 reads SGHVS; CDR2 reads FQNEAQ. The CDR3 extends over 14 amino acids. Trimming shortened V by 6 bases and J by 7 bases, and 15 bases separated the two germline ends. The DNA for the CDR3 is TGTGCCAGCAGACCACAGGTGAATCGTGAAAAACTGTTTTTT. Encoded protein: CASRPQVNREKLFF.

This clone has a single count. The chain employs TRBV6-5 and TRBJ1-1, with D uncertain. This CDR3 is built from 14 residues. Trimming pared 0 bases from V and 1 base from J, leaving 6 bases between. Germline V lookup: CDR1 MNHEY, CDR2 SVGAGI. CDR3 loop: CASSYSLRNTEAFF. CDR3 DNA: TGTGCCAGCAGTTACTCGTTGAGGAACACTGAAGCTTTCTTT.